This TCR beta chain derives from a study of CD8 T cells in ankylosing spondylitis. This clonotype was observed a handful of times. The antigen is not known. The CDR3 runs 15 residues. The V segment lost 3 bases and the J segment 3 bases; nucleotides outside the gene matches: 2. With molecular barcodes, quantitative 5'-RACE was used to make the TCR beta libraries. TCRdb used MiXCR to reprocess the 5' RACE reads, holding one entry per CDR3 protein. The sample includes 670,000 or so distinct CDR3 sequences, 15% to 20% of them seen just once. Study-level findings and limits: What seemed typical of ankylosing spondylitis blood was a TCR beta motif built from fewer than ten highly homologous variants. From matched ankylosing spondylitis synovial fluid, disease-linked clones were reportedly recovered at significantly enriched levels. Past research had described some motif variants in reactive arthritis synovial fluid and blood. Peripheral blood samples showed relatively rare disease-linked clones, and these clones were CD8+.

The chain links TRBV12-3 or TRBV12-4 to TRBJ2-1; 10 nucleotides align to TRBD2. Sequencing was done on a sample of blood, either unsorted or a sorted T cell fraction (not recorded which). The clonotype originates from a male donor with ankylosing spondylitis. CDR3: CASSFSGRNYNEQFF. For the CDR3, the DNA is TGTGCCAGCAGTTTTAGCGGGAGGAACTACAATGAGCAGTTCTTC.